These T cell receptor beta chains were read from a single sample in a study of Ad26.COV2.S vaccination and SARS-CoV-2 variants. Method: immunoSEQ multiplex PCR; TCRdb's copy keeps in-frame clones and lacks some. The sample lists some 320,000 clones, roughly 80% seen once, with 2% to 2.5% in the top ten. Sample: peripheral blood, taken in a trial of Ad26.COV2.S vaccine versus placebo. These TCRs come from a person between 18 and 65 years old who received the Ad26.COV2.S COVID-19 vaccine or a placebo. CDR3s include the opening cysteine and the closing phenylalanine or tryptophan. D genes are given only for firm matches. Not every row has a clone size; where given, it reads once, few, many or a size class.

j_call: TRBJ1-4
v_call: TRBV28
d_call: TRBD1
clone_size: -
cdr3_nt: TGTGCCAGCAGTATCAGACAGGGGTTGGATGAAAAACTGTTTTTT
cdr3_aa: CASSIRQGLDEKLFF

j_call: TRBJ2-7
v_call: TRBV11-2
d_call: TRBD2
clone_size: -
cdr3_nt: TGTGCCAGCAGCCAAAGAGCGGGACTAAGCTCCTACGAGCAGTACTTC
cdr3_aa: CASSQRAGLSSYEQYF

j_call: TRBJ2-1
v_call: TRBV4-2
d_call: TRBD1
clone_size: -
cdr3_nt: TGTGCCAGCAGCCAAGGGACAGGGGGCTACAATGAGCAGTTCTTC
cdr3_aa: CASSQGTGGYNEQFF

j_call: TRBJ2-7
v_call: TRBV18
d_call: TRBD1
clone_size: few
cdr3_nt: TGTGCCAGCTTAAGCCGACAGGGGGCCCACGAGCAGTACTTC
cdr3_aa: CASLSRQGAHEQYF

j_call: TRBJ2-2
v_call: TRBV7-2
d_call: TRBD1
clone_size: -
cdr3_nt: TGTGCCAGCAGTCGGGACAGGGCAATTGGTCCCGGGGAGCTGTTTTTT
cdr3_aa: CASSRDRAIGPGELFF

j_call: TRBJ2-6
v_call: TRBV5-1
d_call: TRBD1
clone_size: -
cdr3_nt: TGCGCCAGCAGCTTGGCGGGGACAGGGGTACGTTCTGGGGCCAACGTCCTGACTTTC
cdr3_aa: CASSLAGTGVRSGANVLTF

j_call: TRBJ2-5
v_call: TRBV15
d_call: -
clone_size: -
cdr3_nt: TGTGCCACCAGCAGAGAGCAGGTTGGAACCCAGTACTTC
cdr3_aa: CATSREQVGTQYF

j_call: TRBJ2-6
v_call: TRBV3-1/TRBV3-2
d_call: -
clone_size: -
cdr3_nt: TGTGCCAGCGGCCAACGCGGCTCTGGGGCCAACGTCCTGACTTTC
cdr3_aa: CASGQRGSGANVLTF

j_call: TRBJ2-7
v_call: TRBV6-1
d_call: -
clone_size: -
cdr3_nt: TGTGCCAGCAGTGAAGGAGGACTAGCCAGGGGGGAGCAGTACTTC
cdr3_aa: CASSEGGLARGEQYF

j_call: TRBJ1-4
v_call: TRBV6-4
d_call: -
clone_size: -
cdr3_nt: TGTGCCAGCAGTGCGTCCAGCGGAACTAATGAAAAACTGTTTTTT
cdr3_aa: CASSASSGTNEKLFF

j_call: TRBJ1-3
v_call: TRBV3-1/TRBV3-2
d_call: -
clone_size: -
cdr3_nt: TGTGCCAGCAGCCCAGGACCGAGGGGAAACACCATATATTTT
cdr3_aa: CASSPGPRGNTIYF

j_call: TRBJ1-1
v_call: TRBV6-6
d_call: TRBD1
clone_size: -
cdr3_nt: TGTGCCAGCAGTTACGTTCAGGGGGCTGGCACTGAAGCTTTCTTT
cdr3_aa: CASSYVQGAGTEAFF

j_call: TRBJ2-1
v_call: TRBV6-6
d_call: TRBD2
clone_size: few
cdr3_nt: TGTGCCAGCAGTCCCCGAGCGGGGGACGGAAATGAGCAGTTCTTC
cdr3_aa: CASSPRAGDGNEQFF

j_call: TRBJ2-3
v_call: TRBV11-2
d_call: -
clone_size: -
cdr3_nt: TGTGCCAGCGGCAAAAGCGTGGGGAGCACAGATACGCAGTATTTT
cdr3_aa: CASGKSVGSTDTQYF

j_call: TRBJ1-2
v_call: TRBV5-1
d_call: -
clone_size: -
cdr3_nt: TGCGCCAGCAGCTTGGCCCCGAGTGCTAACTATGGCTACACCTTC
cdr3_aa: CASSLAPSANYGYTF

j_call: TRBJ1-6
v_call: TRBV19
d_call: -
clone_size: -
cdr3_nt: TGTGCCAGTAGCCCGGGGCAGAATAATTCACCCCTCCACTTT
cdr3_aa: CASSPGQNNSPLHF

j_call: TRBJ2-4
v_call: TRBV2
d_call: -
clone_size: -
cdr3_nt: TGTGCCAGAGAAAGAAAGCGGAAAAACATTCAGTACTTC
cdr3_aa: CARERKRKNIQYF

j_call: TRBJ2-5
v_call: TRBV5-1
d_call: -
clone_size: -
cdr3_nt: TGCGCCAGCAGCCTGACCGGGACTGTTATCGGGGAGACCCAGTACTTC
cdr3_aa: CASSLTGTVIGETQYF

j_call: TRBJ2-2
v_call: TRBV28
d_call: -
clone_size: once
cdr3_nt: TGTGCCAGCAGTTTGGGGACCACCTACCGACCGACGAACACCGGGGAGCTGTTTTTT
cdr3_aa: CASSLGTTYRPTNTGELFF

j_call: TRBJ1-3
v_call: TRBV4-1
d_call: -
clone_size: -
cdr3_nt: TGCGCCAGCAGCCAAGGTACCGGAAACACCATATATTTT
cdr3_aa: CASSQGTGNTIYF

j_call: TRBJ1-1
v_call: TRBV5-4
d_call: TRBD1
clone_size: -
cdr3_nt: TGTGCCAGCAGCCGGGACAGGGGAGTACTCTTGAACACTGAAGCTTTCTTT
cdr3_aa: CASSRDRGVLLNTEAFF

j_call: TRBJ1-1
v_call: TRBV11-3
d_call: TRBD1
clone_size: -
cdr3_nt: TGTGCCAGCAGCCCTACCGGGGACAGCACTGAAGCTTTCTTT
cdr3_aa: CASSPTGDSTEAFF

j_call: TRBJ1-2
v_call: TRBV19
d_call: -
clone_size: -
cdr3_nt: TGTGCCAGTAGCCCGGGAGGAAACTATGGCTACACCTTC
cdr3_aa: CASSPGGNYGYTF

j_call: TRBJ2-3
v_call: TRBV2
d_call: -
clone_size: -
cdr3_nt: TGTGCCAGCCAAGACTTAGATACGCAGTATTTT
cdr3_aa: CASQDLDTQYF

j_call: TRBJ1-2
v_call: TRBV6-5
d_call: -
clone_size: -
cdr3_nt: TGTGCCAGCAGTCCCTCAGCTAACTATGGCTACACCTTC
cdr3_aa: CASSPSANYGYTF

j_call: TRBJ1-2
v_call: TRBV12-3/TRBV12-4
d_call: -
clone_size: -
cdr3_nt: TGTGCCAGCAGTTTGAGGGAAGGTGGCTACACCTTC
cdr3_aa: CASSLREGGYTF

j_call: TRBJ2-1
v_call: TRBV7-6
d_call: -
clone_size: -
cdr3_nt: TGTGCCAGCAGCTTAGTAGTGGGGCATGAGCAGTTCTTC
cdr3_aa: CASSLVVGHEQFF

j_call: TRBJ1-2
v_call: TRBV6-5
d_call: -
clone_size: -
cdr3_nt: TGTGCCAGCAGAGCCGGTCAGGGGAGTAGTGGCTACACCTTC
cdr3_aa: CASRAGQGSSGYTF

j_call: TRBJ1-4
v_call: TRBV18
d_call: -
clone_size: -
cdr3_nt: TGTGCCAGCTCACGGGCAGGGCTTAATGAAAAACTGTTTTTT
cdr3_aa: CASSRAGLNEKLFF

j_call: TRBJ2-7
v_call: TRBV5-1
d_call: -
clone_size: few
cdr3_nt: TGCGCCAGCAGCTTCTCCTACGAGCAGTACTTC
cdr3_aa: CASSFSYEQYF

j_call: TRBJ1-6
v_call: TRBV6-1
d_call: -
clone_size: -
cdr3_nt: TGTGCCAGCAGTGAAATAGGCCCAGGGGACTCACCCCTCCACTTT
cdr3_aa: CASSEIGPGDSPLHF

j_call: TRBJ1-2
v_call: TRBV19
d_call: -
clone_size: -
cdr3_nt: TGTGCCAGTACCAGAGGGACCTCTAACTATGGCTACACCTTC
cdr3_aa: CASTRGTSNYGYTF

j_call: TRBJ1-3
v_call: TRBV19
d_call: -
clone_size: few
cdr3_nt: TGTGCCAGTGACGGGTCCGGGGCTGGAAACACCATATATTTT
cdr3_aa: CASDGSGAGNTIYF

j_call: TRBJ1-1
v_call: TRBV18
d_call: -
clone_size: -
cdr3_nt: TGTGCCAGCTCACGAGATAGGGACGGCGGCACTGAAGCTTTCTTT
cdr3_aa: CASSRDRDGGTEAFF

j_call: TRBJ2-3
v_call: TRBV19
d_call: TRBD2
clone_size: -
cdr3_nt: TGTGCCAGTAGCAGCGGGGGCGACACAGATACGCAGTATTTT
cdr3_aa: CASSSGGDTDTQYF

j_call: TRBJ2-1
v_call: TRBV6-5
d_call: TRBD2
clone_size: -
cdr3_nt: TGTGCCAGCAGCCTCCGGGGGGGGAGGGATGAGCAGTTCTTC
cdr3_aa: CASSLRGGRDEQFF

j_call: TRBJ2-1
v_call: TRBV5-4
d_call: TRBD1
clone_size: few
cdr3_nt: TGTGCCAGCAGCTTGATGGGGACAGGGTTTAGCGATGAGCAGTTCTTC
cdr3_aa: CASSLMGTGFSDEQFF

j_call: TRBJ1-2
v_call: TRBV6-5
d_call: -
clone_size: -
cdr3_nt: TGTGCCAGCCACGCGACCGTCCGGGATGGCTACACCTTC
cdr3_aa: CASHATVRDGYTF

j_call: TRBJ2-2
v_call: TRBV11-3
d_call: -
clone_size: -
cdr3_nt: TGTGCCAGCAGCTTAGATGATCCCAGATTGAACACCGGGGAGCTGTTTTTT
cdr3_aa: CASSLDDPRLNTGELFF

j_call: TRBJ1-6
v_call: TRBV7-8
d_call: TRBD1
clone_size: few
cdr3_nt: TGTGCCAGCAGCTCCCTGGACAGGGGAGATTCACCCCTCCACTTT
cdr3_aa: CASSSLDRGDSPLHF

j_call: TRBJ2-3
v_call: TRBV11-2
d_call: -
clone_size: medium-sized
cdr3_nt: TGTGCCAGCAGCTTACCAGGGGAGCTTAGCACAGATACGCAGTATTTT
cdr3_aa: CASSLPGELSTDTQYF

j_call: TRBJ1-5
v_call: TRBV6-1
d_call: -
clone_size: -
cdr3_nt: TGTGCCAGCAGTGAGGCAGTATCGAATCAGCCCCAGCATTTT
cdr3_aa: CASSEAVSNQPQHF

j_call: TRBJ1-2
v_call: TRBV10-1
d_call: -
clone_size: few
cdr3_nt: TGCGCCAGCAGTGAGTCGGGGAAATATGGCTACACCTTC
cdr3_aa: CASSESGKYGYTF

j_call: TRBJ2-5
v_call: TRBV5-1
d_call: TRBD2
clone_size: -
cdr3_nt: TGCGCCAGCAGCTCAACTAGCGGGGCGGGGGGGACCCAGTACTTC
cdr3_aa: CASSSTSGAGGTQYF

j_call: TRBJ1-5
v_call: TRBV10-3
d_call: -
clone_size: -
cdr3_nt: TGTGCCATCAGTGACACAGCTAGCAATCAGCCCCAGCATTTT
cdr3_aa: CAISDTASNQPQHF

j_call: TRBJ1-6
v_call: TRBV5-5
d_call: -
clone_size: -
cdr3_nt: TGTGCCAGCAGTTTTGGACGGGCCTCCTATAATTCACCCCTCCACTTT
cdr3_aa: CASSFGRASYNSPLHF

j_call: TRBJ1-5
v_call: TRBV6-1
d_call: -
clone_size: -
cdr3_nt: TGTGCCAGCAGTGAAGGAACAGCAGTTTACTCTTCTTATAGCAATCAGCCCCAGCATTTT
cdr3_aa: CASSEGTAVYSSYSNQPQHF

j_call: TRBJ1-6
v_call: TRBV25-1
d_call: -
clone_size: -
cdr3_nt: TGTGCCAGCAGTGAGGGGACACGGAGCTCCTATAATTCACCCCTCCACTTT
cdr3_aa: CASSEGTRSSYNSPLHF

j_call: TRBJ2-3
v_call: TRBV6-1
d_call: TRBD2
clone_size: -
cdr3_nt: TGTGCCAGCAGTGAAGTGGGCGGGGGGGCCACAGATACGCAGTATTTT
cdr3_aa: CASSEVGGGATDTQYF

j_call: TRBJ2-5
v_call: TRBV2
d_call: -
clone_size: -
cdr3_nt: TGTGCCAGCAGTGGACCTGGGGGGGAGACCCAGTACTTC
cdr3_aa: CASSGPGGETQYF

j_call: TRBJ2-1
v_call: TRBV6-5
d_call: -
clone_size: -
cdr3_nt: TGTGCCAGCAGTTACACAGGGAATGAGCAGTTCTTC
cdr3_aa: CASSYTGNEQFF

j_call: TRBJ1-5
v_call: TRBV28
d_call: -
clone_size: -
cdr3_nt: TGTGCCAGCAGTTTAAAGAGGAGTCGTCAGACCTTAATACTGGATCAGCCCCAGCATTTT
cdr3_aa: CASSLKRSRQTLILDQPQHF

j_call: TRBJ2-2
v_call: TRBV7-9
d_call: -
clone_size: -
cdr3_nt: TGTGCCAGCAGACCCGAACGGGCCCCGACTAACGGGGAGCTGTTTTTT
cdr3_aa: CASRPERAPTNGELFF

j_call: TRBJ2-1
v_call: TRBV24-1
d_call: -
clone_size: -
cdr3_nt: TGTGCCACCAGTGATTCCGGTTTTTTCGGGGGTTTAGGGCAGTTCTTC
cdr3_aa: CATSDSGFFGGLGQFF

j_call: TRBJ1-4
v_call: TRBV9
d_call: -
clone_size: -
cdr3_nt: TGTGCCAGCAGCCCACCCGGGACCAGTGAAAAACTGTTTTTT
cdr3_aa: CASSPPGTSEKLFF

j_call: TRBJ2-1
v_call: TRBV3-1/TRBV3-2
d_call: -
clone_size: -
cdr3_nt: TGTGCCAGCAGCCACTCAGGGACTGATGAGCAGTTCTTC
cdr3_aa: CASSHSGTDEQFF

j_call: TRBJ2-1
v_call: TRBV7-9
d_call: -
clone_size: -
cdr3_nt: TGTGCCAGCAGCTCCGCTTCGGGCTTCTACAATGAGCAGTTCTTC
cdr3_aa: CASSSASGFYNEQFF

j_call: TRBJ1-4
v_call: TRBV6-5
d_call: -
clone_size: -
cdr3_nt: TGTGCCAGCAGTTACGACCCCAGGACCGGAAAACTGTTTTTT
cdr3_aa: CASSYDPRTGKLFF